These T cell receptor beta chains were read from a single sample in a study of cytomegalovirus exposure and HLA in healthy donors. TCRdb's copy holds only in-frame clones and misses some; the assay was immunoSEQ multiplex PCR. Among 300,000 to 350,000 clones, roughly 88% were seen once, and the ten largest hold approximately 0.96%. Sequenced sample: PBMCs. Receptors were obtained from a man under 40 in good health and CMV-seronegative. The CDR3 runs from the conserved cysteine through the conserved F or W. A D gene is named only where the DNA matches it firmly. Expanded clones get a size class; other rows say once, few or many, or leave the size out.

size: NA; V: TRBV6-1; D: TRBD1; J: TRBJ2-7; CDR3: CASSGPGQGARDEQYF; DNA: TGTGCCAGCAGTGGACCGGGACAGGGGGCTCGTGACGAGCAGTACTTC
size: NA; V: TRBV4-1; D: TRBD1; J: TRBJ2-7; CDR3: CASSQDRWQGASYEQYF; DNA: TGCGCCAGCAGCCAAGATCGATGGCAGGGGGCGTCCTACGAGCAGTACTTC
size: NA; V: TRBV7-8; D: TRBD2; J: TRBJ2-3; CDR3: CASSLAGGPADTQYF; DNA: TGTGCCAGCAGCTTGGCGGGGGGGCCTGCAGATACGCAGTATTTT
size: NA; V: TRBV2; D: NA; J: TRBJ2-1; CDR3: CASSDRVRYNEQFF; DNA: TGTGCCAGCAGTGACCGGGTGAGGTACAATGAGCAGTTCTTC
size: once; V: TRBV5-4; D: TRBD2; J: TRBJ2-2; CDR3: CASSLPTSGDTGELFF; DNA: TGTGCCAGCAGCTTGCCCACTAGCGGGGACACCGGGGAGCTGTTTTTT
size: NA; V: TRBV5-1; D: TRBD1; J: TRBJ1-4; CDR3: CASSGRRDRGLSSHEKLFF; DNA: TGCGCCAGCAGCGGCAGACGGGACAGGGGGCTTTCATCGCATGAAAAACTGTTTTTT
size: NA; V: TRBV5-1; D: TRBD2; J: TRBJ2-1; CDR3: CASSWLRSGGAIWNEQFF; DNA: TGCGCCAGCAGCTGGCTGAGGAGCGGGGGGGCCATATGGAATGAGCAGTTCTTC
size: NA; V: TRBV6-5; D: NA; J: TRBJ1-2; CDR3: CASRSGHYGYTF; DNA: TGTGCCAGCAGGTCAGGGCACTATGGCTACACCTTC
size: NA; V: TRBV19; D: TRBD1; J: TRBJ1-2; CDR3: CASRAERTGGNYGYTF; DNA: TGTGCCAGTAGGGCCGAGAGGACAGGGGGCAACTATGGCTACACCTTC
size: NA; V: TRBV18; D: TRBD1; J: TRBJ2-3; CDR3: CASSRTGGTDTQYF; DNA: TGTGCCAGCTCACGGACAGGGGGCACAGATACGCAGTATTTT
size: NA; V: TRBV6-4; D: NA; J: TRBJ1-1; CDR3: CASSSAPGTEAFF; DNA: TGTGCCAGCAGCAGCGCTCCGGGAACTGAAGCTTTCTTT
size: NA; V: TRBV2; D: NA; J: TRBJ2-5; CDR3: CASSEALYPRGQETQYF; DNA: TGTGCCAGCAGTGAAGCGCTCTACCCACGGGGCCAAGAGACCCAGTACTTC
size: NA; V: TRBV6-5; D: TRBD1; J: TRBJ2-7; CDR3: CASRGWQGDSYEQYF; DNA: TGTGCCAGCCGGGGCTGGCAGGGGGACTCCTACGAGCAGTACTTC
size: NA; V: TRBV7-6; D: TRBD2; J: TRBJ2-5; CDR3: CASSTRTSGGWETQYF; DNA: TGTGCCAGCAGCACACGGACTAGCGGGGGGTGGGAGACCCAGTACTTC
size: NA; V: TRBV5-6; D: TRBD1; J: TRBJ2-7; CDR3: CASSLFLGGQAKIYEQYF; DNA: TGTGCCAGCAGCTTGTTTTTGGGTGGACAGGCGAAAATCTACGAGCAGTACTTC
size: NA; V: TRBV28; D: NA; J: TRBJ2-7; CDR3: CASSFGRGAYEQYF; DNA: TGTGCCAGCAGTTTCGGCAGGGGTGCATACGAGCAGTACTTC
size: NA; V: TRBV7-2; D: TRBD2; J: TRBJ2-7; CDR3: CASSLGLADPYEQYF; DNA: TGTGCCAGCAGCCTTGGACTAGCGGACCCCTACGAGCAGTACTTC
size: NA; V: TRBV2; D: NA; J: TRBJ2-6; CDR3: CASSWRGQGSLGANVLTF; DNA: TGTGCCAGCAGTTGGAGGGGGCAGGGTTCTCTAGGGGCCAACGTCCTGACTTTC
size: NA; V: TRBV5-1; D: TRBD1; J: TRBJ1-2; CDR3: CASSTTGDHFAGYTF; DNA: TGCGCCAGCAGCACTACAGGGGACCATTTTGCGGGCTACACCTTC
size: NA; V: TRBV5-4; D: TRBD1; J: TRBJ2-7; CDR3: CASSLGTGYNEQYF; DNA: TGTGCCAGCAGCTTGGGGACAGGGTATAACGAGCAGTACTTC
size: NA; V: TRBV6-1; D: NA; J: TRBJ1-6; CDR3: CASSGDSPNSPLHF; DNA: TGTGCCAGCAGTGGAGACAGCCCAAATTCACCCCTCCACTTT
size: once; V: TRBV5-6; D: NA; J: TRBJ2-7; CDR3: CASSNIFNFRGSLYEQYF; DNA: TGTGCCAGCAGCAACATCTTTAATTTTCGGGGTTCGCTCTACGAGCAGTACTTC
size: NA; V: TRBV6-5; D: NA; J: TRBJ2-7; CDR3: CASSGSQYEQYF; DNA: TGTGCCAGCAGTGGATCACAGTACGAGCAGTACTTC